This T cell receptor (beta chain) was obtained from a study of shared clonotypes between healthy human individuals. This clone was seen only once. Germline V gene data show CDR1 as SGHNT and CDR2 as YENEEA. V lost 5 bases to trimming and J lost 0 bases; unmatched junction nucleotides: 6. There are 16 residues in the CDR3. Each PCR replicate from the sorted subsets contained 200 to 250 ng DNA, which is some 32,000 T cell genomes. Some clones are missing from TCRdb's copy, which holds only in-frame ones; the method was immunoSEQ multiplex PCR. The sample records some 2,000,000 clones, under 97% being singletons.

The receptor was isolated from a man aged 18 to 29 in good health. Sequenced sample: naive CD4+ T cells sorted from blood. This sample's subset: CD45RA+ positively selected. V usage is TRBV11-3 and J usage is TRBJ2-3; 9 bases match TRBD2. CDR3 coding DNA: TGTGCCAGCAGCCAAGCGGGGGGCCGAAGCACAGATACGCAGTATTTT. Its translation: CASSQAGGRSTDTQYF.